The clone carrying this TCR beta chain was found many times. Its specificity is not known. The junction differs from germline at one of its ends, possibly a read error. This CDR3 comprises 14 residues. Germline V gives CDR1 SGHRS, CDR2 YFSETQ. These data belong to a study of T-cell reconstitution after alpha-beta-depleted transplantation in children. Broader study findings: Most T-cell counts and diversity one year after the transplant came from T cells that were newly produced. Reports say that about two months after transplant, the alpha-beta T cells came out of several hundred graft clones that had expanded. Surviving thymic progenitors and recipient T cells were the source of high TCRbeta diversity at day 60 in some patients.

The library targeted TCRbeta and was prepared with unique molecular identifiers. TCRdb re-called the PCR reads with MiXCR, one entry per CDR3 protein. Of 600,000 to 700,000 distinct CDR3 sequences in the sample, about 12% were seen once. This receptor was obtained from a girl under 10 years old with congenital amegakaryocytic thrombocytopenia, due to receive a stem cell transplant. Sample: PBMCs, taken before TCRalphabeta/CD19-depleted stem cell transplant. This chain links TRBV5-1 with TRBJ2-2; D gene unclear. The DNA for the CDR3 is TGTGCCAGCAGTTTAGCCAGGAACACCGGGGAGCTGTTTTTT. It codes for CASSLARNTGELFF.